Presented here are 12 T cell receptor beta chains from one specimen sequenced in a study of blood T cell repertoires in COVID-19 (dated by TCRdb to about 2020). The library was made by the immunoSEQ multiplex PCR assay. Here the immuneACCESS table is served through TCRdb, limited to in-frame sequences with V and J called. Missing clones are a known gap in these copies; in checked studies unresolved V genes cover under half, and the rest lacks a known reason. The sample yields about 250,000 clones; 70% to 90% were counted once. The ten top clones hold under 7% of the sample. Source material: PBMCs or T cells enriched from blood (not recorded which). The receptors derive from a woman aged 45 to 65 who had been exposed to COVID-19.

The CDR3 DNA sequence: TGTGCCAGCAGGGACAGGGGGAGGTGGGGCACTGAAGCTTTCTTT. Amino acids: CASRDRGRWGTEAFF. The genes are TRBV6-5 and TRBJ1-1, with TRBD1 matching over 10 bases. The CDR3 contains 15 residues. After removal of 6 bases from V and 4 bases from J, the junction contained 8 bases not matched to a gene. Germline V gene lookup returns CDR1 MNHEY and CDR2 SVGAGI.

The V gene is TRBV7-2, the J gene TRBJ1-4; 10 bases line up with TRBD1. This CDR3 contains 15 residues. Trimming removed 5 bases from V and 7 bases from J; junction bases left unmatched: 7. The germline V gene has CDR1 SGHTA and CDR2 FQGNSA. The CDR3 sequence: CASSQDRGQFEKLFF. Here the CDR3 DNA reads TGTGCCAGCAGCCAAGACAGGGGGCAGTTTGAAAAACTGTTTTTT. Supplemented by reference TRBV7-2 and TRBJ1-4, the full variable domain reads GAGVSQSPSNKVTEKGKDVELRCDPISGHTALYWYRQSLGQGLEFLIYFQGNSAPDKSGLPSDRFSAERTGGSVSTLTIQRTQQEDSAVYLCASSQDRGQFEKLFFGSGTQLSVL.

The chain joins TRBV5-1 to TRBJ2-5; perhaps TRBD2 as D (5 bases). CDR1 is SGHRS and CDR2 is YFSETQ in the germline V gene. The CDR3 spans 13 residues. The ends were cut back, 5 bases at V and 2 bases at J, with 10 bases in the middle. CDR3: CASSWTYQETQYF. In nucleotides, the CDR3 is TGCGCCAGCAGTTGGACTTATCAAGAGACCCAGTACTTC.

The chain employs TRBV7-9 and TRBJ2-1, with 10 bases lining up with TRBD2. Germline assignment: CDR1 SEHNR and CDR2 FQNEAQ (reference sequence). The V segment lost 3 bases and the J segment 1 base; nucleotides outside the gene matches: 3. The CDR3 spans 16 residues. In DNA, the CDR3 is TGTGCCAGCAGCTTTAGCGGGGGGATGTCCTACAATGAGCAGTTCTTC. Translation gives CASSFSGGMSYNEQFF.

The chain couples TRBV11-1 to TRBJ2-5; 8 nucleotides line up with TRBD2. This CDR3 region has 15 residues. Germline loops: CDR1 SGHAT, CDR2 FQDESV (reference sequence). Losses at the gene ends were 4 bases for V and 2 bases for J; bases not matched to a gene: 6. CDR3 loop: CASSSNSGVQETQYF. The CDR3 DNA follows: TGTGCCAGCAGCTCAAATAGCGGGGTTCAAGAGACCCAGTACTTC.

This clone was observed a handful of times. This sequence joins TRBV18 and TRBJ1-4; possible D gene TRBD1, 5 bases. Per the germline V gene, CDR1 is KGHSH and CDR2 is LQKENI. V shed 4 bases and J shed 0 bases, with 15 bases lying between them. This CDR3 has 17 residues. The DNA for the CDR3 is TGTGCCAGCTCACTCACGGGACTGACTACAACTAATGAAAAACTGTTTTTT. Protein product: CASSLTGLTTTNEKLFF.

This chain uses TRBV18 with TRBJ1-5; perhaps TRBD1 as D (5 bases). V lost 2 bases and J 6 bases, leaving 17 bases between the germline ends. This CDR3 is built from 16 residues. Germline V gene sequence: CDR1 KGHSH, CDR2 LQKENI. This CDR3 reads CASSPGGRVFGQPQHF. DNA for the CDR3: TGTGCCAGCTCACCAGGGGGGAGGGTCTTCGGTCAGCCCCAGCATTTT. Drawing the rest from reference TRBV18 and TRBJ1-5, the complete variable domain is NAGVMQNPRHLVRRRGQEARLRCSPMKGHSHVYWYRQLPEEGLKFMVYLQKENIIDESGMPKERFSAEFPKEGPSILRIQQVVRGDSAAYFCASSPGGRVFGQPQHFGDGTRLSIL.

The V gene is TRBV7-8, the J gene TRBJ1-1; the D gene is possibly TRBD1 (5 bases). The CDR3 runs to 14 residues. Germline V CDR1 and CDR2: SGHVS, FQNEAQ. V gave up 5 bases and J gave up 1 base, with 11 bases separating them. CDR3 DNA sequence: TGTGCCAGCAGCCTCGGACACAAGAACACTGAAGCTTTCTTT. Protein sequence: CASSLGHKNTEAFF.

J is TRBJ2-3 and V is TRBV19; D uncertain. CDR1 and CDR2 from the germline V gene are LNHDA and SQIVND (reference sequence). The CDR3 runs to 14 residues. Trimming stripped 0 bases from V and 3 bases from J, with 7 bases between. Written as DNA, the CDR3 is TGTGCCAGTAGTATAGAATCCGTTACAGATACGCAGTATTTT. Translating gives CASSIESVTDTQYF.

This chain uses TRBV15 with TRBJ1-2; no reliable D call. The CDR3 has 15 residues. The germline V gene has CDR1 LNHNV and CDR2 YYDKDF (reference sequence). Trimming took off 4 bases at V and 8 bases at J, with 20 bases between the two ends. CDR3 sequence: CATSTLTVLTRGYTF. In DNA form, the CDR3 reads TGTGCCACCAGCACCTTAACAGTCCTCACACGCGGCTACACCTTC. The full variable domain, completed using reference TRBV15 and TRBJ1-2, is DAMVIQNPRYQVTQFGKPVTLSCSQTLNHNVMYWYQQKSSQAPKLLFHYYDKDFNNEADTPDNFQSRRPNTSFCFLDIRSPGLGDTAMYLCATSTLTVLTRGYTFGSGTRLTVV.

Here the CDR3 reads CASSPPGQGGYTF. The CDR3 bases are TGTGCCAGCAGCCCGCCGGGACAGGGTGGCTACACCTTC. The V and J genes are TRBV28 and TRBJ1-2; 9 bases map to TRBD1. Germline assignment: CDR1 MDHEN and CDR2 SYDVKM. Trimming took 6 bases from V and 7 from J; bases not matched to a gene: 6. The CDR3 length is 13 residues.

This clone was seen only a few times. The chain recombines TRBV12-5 with TRBJ1-1; the D gene is possibly TRBD1 (5 bases). The CDR3 covers 12 residues. Germline CDR1 LGHNT, CDR2 FRNRAP. Trimming left V 7 bases short and J 7 bases short, with 13 bases between. CDR3 in DNA: TGTGCTAGTGCTTTTACCGACAGTGAAGCTTTCTTT. Its translation is CASAFTDSEAFF.